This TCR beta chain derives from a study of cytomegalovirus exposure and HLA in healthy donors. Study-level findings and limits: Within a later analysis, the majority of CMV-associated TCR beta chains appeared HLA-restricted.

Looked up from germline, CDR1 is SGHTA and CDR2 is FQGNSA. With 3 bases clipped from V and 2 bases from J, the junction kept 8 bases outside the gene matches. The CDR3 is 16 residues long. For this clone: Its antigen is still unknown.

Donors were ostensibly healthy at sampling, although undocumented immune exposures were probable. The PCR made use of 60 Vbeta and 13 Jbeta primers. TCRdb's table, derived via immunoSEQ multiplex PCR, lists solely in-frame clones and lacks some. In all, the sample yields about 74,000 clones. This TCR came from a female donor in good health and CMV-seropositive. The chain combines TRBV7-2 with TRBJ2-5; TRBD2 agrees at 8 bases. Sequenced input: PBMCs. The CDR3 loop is CASSFVSGSPQETQYF. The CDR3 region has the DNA TGTGCCAGCAGCTTTGTAAGCGGGAGCCCACAAGAGACCCAGTACTTC.